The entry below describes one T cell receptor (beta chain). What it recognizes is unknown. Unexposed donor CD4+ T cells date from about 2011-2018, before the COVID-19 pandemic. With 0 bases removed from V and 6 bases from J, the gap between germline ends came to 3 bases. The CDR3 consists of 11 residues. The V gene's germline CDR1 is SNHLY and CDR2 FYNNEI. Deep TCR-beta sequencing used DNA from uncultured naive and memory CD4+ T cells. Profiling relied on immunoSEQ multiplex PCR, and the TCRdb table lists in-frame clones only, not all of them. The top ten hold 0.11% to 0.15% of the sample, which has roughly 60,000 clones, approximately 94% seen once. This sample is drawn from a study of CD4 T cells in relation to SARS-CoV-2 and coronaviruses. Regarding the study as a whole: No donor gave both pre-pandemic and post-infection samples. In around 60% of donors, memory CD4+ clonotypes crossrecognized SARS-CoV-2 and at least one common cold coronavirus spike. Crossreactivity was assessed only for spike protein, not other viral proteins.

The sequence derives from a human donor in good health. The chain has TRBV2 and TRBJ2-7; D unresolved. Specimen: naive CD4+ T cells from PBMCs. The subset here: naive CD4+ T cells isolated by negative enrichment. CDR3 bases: TGTGCCAGCAGTGAAGCGCTCGAGCAGTACTTC. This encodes CASSEALEQYF.